This T cell receptor beta chain was captured by sequencing in a study of cytomegalovirus exposure and HLA in healthy donors. Study-wide points: Rare sequences made up most TCRs, while some public TCRs were found in many donors. In all likelihood, a cluster of highly shared sequence variants was a sequencing artifact.

With respect to this clone: Its antigen is unidentified.

PCR primers comprised 60 Vbeta and 13 Jbeta primers. Here immunoSEQ multiplex PCR was the method, and the copy in TCRdb shows in-frame clones only, minus some. The data hold 95,000 to 150,000 clones, with about 80% observed a single time. The CDR3 is made up of 11 amino acids. The germline gives CDR1 DFQATT, CDR2 SNEGSKA (reference sequence). Trimming shortened V by 6 bases and J by 5 bases, and 11 bases separated the two germline ends. These donors, healthy bone marrow donors, were studied. The sequencing sample was made of PBMCs. This sequence was found in a man between 18 and 29 years old in good health and CMV-seronegative. The V call is TRBV20-1, the J call TRBJ2-7, with no clear D. The DNA of the CDR3 is TGCAGTGCGCCCGCGCTGGACGAGCAGTACTTC. This sequence encodes CSAPALDEQYF.